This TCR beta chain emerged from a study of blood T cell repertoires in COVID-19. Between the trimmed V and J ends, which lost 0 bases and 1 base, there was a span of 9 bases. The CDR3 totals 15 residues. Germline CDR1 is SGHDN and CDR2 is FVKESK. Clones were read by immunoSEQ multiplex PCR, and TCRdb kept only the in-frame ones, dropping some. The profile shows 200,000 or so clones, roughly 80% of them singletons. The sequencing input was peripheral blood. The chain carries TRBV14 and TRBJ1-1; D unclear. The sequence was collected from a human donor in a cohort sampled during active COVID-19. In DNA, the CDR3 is TGTGCCAGCAGCCAAGATCCGGCGGGGAACACTGAAGCTTTCTTT. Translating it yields CASSQDPAGNTEAFF.